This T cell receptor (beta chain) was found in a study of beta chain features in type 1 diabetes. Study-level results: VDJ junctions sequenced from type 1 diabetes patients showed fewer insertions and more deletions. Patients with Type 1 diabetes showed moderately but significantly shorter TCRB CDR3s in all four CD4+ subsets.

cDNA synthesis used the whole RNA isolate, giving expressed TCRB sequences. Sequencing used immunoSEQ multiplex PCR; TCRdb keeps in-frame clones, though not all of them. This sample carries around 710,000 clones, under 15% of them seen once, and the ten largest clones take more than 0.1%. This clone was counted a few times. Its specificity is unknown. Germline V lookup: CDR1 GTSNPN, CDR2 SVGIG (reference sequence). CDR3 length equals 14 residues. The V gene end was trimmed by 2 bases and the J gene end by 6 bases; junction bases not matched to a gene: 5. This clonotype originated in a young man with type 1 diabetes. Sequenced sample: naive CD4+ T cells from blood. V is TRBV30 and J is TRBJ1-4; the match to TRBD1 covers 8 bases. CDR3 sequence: CAWSTYRGDEKLFF. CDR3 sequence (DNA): TGTGCCTGGAGTACTTACAGGGGGGATGAAAAACTGTTTTTT.